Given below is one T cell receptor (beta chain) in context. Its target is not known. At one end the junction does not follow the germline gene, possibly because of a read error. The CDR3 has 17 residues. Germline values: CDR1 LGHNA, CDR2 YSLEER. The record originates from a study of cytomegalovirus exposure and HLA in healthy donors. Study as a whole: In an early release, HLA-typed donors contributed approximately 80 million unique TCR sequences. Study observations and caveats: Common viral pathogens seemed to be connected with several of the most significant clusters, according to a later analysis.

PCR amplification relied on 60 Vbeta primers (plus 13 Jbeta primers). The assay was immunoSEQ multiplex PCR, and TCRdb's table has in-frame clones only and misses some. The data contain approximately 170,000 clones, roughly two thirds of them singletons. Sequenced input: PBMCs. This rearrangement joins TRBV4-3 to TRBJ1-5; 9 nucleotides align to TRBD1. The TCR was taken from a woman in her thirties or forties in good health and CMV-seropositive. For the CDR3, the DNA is TGCGCCAGCAGCCAAGAAGCCGGACAGGGGACGGTTCAGCCCCAGAATTTT. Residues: CASSQEAGQGTVQPQNF.